This T cell receptor beta chain is drawn from a study of T-cell reconstitution after alpha-beta-depleted transplantation in children. The CDR3 totals 12 residues. V was pared by 7 bases and J by 0 bases, with 4 bases between. In germline, CDR1 is SNHLY, CDR2 FYNNEI. Preparing the TCRbeta library involved the use of unique molecular identifiers. In TCRdb, the PCR reads were re-called with MiXCR into one record per CDR3 protein. The table shows a few hundred thousand distinct CDR3 sequences, with 15% to 20% occurring only once. The clonotype comes from a boy younger than two who had a stem cell transplant for Wiskott-Aldrich syndrome, so the T cells may come from the graft donor. The rearrangement joins TRBV2 to TRBJ1-3, with no clear D. Sequencing was performed on PBMCs, mostly from graft donor cells, taken 360 days after TCRalphabeta/CD19-depleted stem cell transplant. For the CDR3, the DNA is TGTGCCAGCACCTACTCTGGAAACACCATATATTTT. Translated: CASTYSGNTIYF.